This T cell receptor beta chain was identified in a study of T cell responses to AZD1222 COVID-19 vaccine. Study-level results: In a largely white British group with more females than males, clonal diversity was possibly underestimated. Seropositive at baseline were only a handful of AZD1222 recipients.

The table came from immunoSEQ multiplex PCR; TCRdb's copy has only in-frame clones and leaves some out. This sample has about 100,000 clones, with 80% to 90% found just once. Turning to this clone: Antigen unknown.

The material sequenced was peripheral blood, taken on day 0 of AZD1222 vaccination. The receptor's source is an adult in good health.

DNA for the CDR3: TGTGCCAGCAGCGTAAATCCTGGCAGGGGTTACGAGCAGTACTTC. Translating it yields CASSVNPGRGYEQYF. The chain couples TRBV9 to TRBJ2-7, with D perhaps matching TRBD1 (6 bases). The germline gives CDR1 SGDLS, CDR2 YYNGEE. CDR3 length equals 15 residues. V lost 1 base to trimming and J lost 4 bases, with 15 bases between them.